This T cell receptor beta chain was recorded in a study of blood T cell repertoires in COVID-19. Study summary: Samples representing acute and convalescent COVID-19 were sourced from the United States, Italy and Spain. Sources were T cells, B-cell-depleted T cells, or PBMCs; the material itself was cDNA or gDNA.

In the original analysis: Amplifying reference gene primers gave estimates of nucleated cell counts. Assay: immunoSEQ multiplex PCR; the TCRdb copy retains only in-frame clones and omits some. The DNA gave D and trimming, while V, J and clone size come from that table. The table has roughly 38,000 clones, around 84% seen once. Trimming stripped 4 bases from V and 3 bases from J, with 14 bases between. The CDR3 extends over 15 amino acids. Germline V gene sequence: CDR1 SNHLY, CDR2 FYNNEI. This receptor was obtained from a man between 70 and 80 years old with acute or convalescent COVID-19. The chain couples TRBV2 to TRBJ2-3, with TRBD1 as a possible D gene (6 bases). The material sequenced was peripheral blood. The CDR3 protein is CASSGRRGGTDTQYF. The CDR3 DNA sequence: TGTGCCAGCAGTGGGCGCAGGGGTGGTACAGATACGCAGTATTTT.